This T cell receptor (beta chain) was documented in a study of T cell responses to AZD1222 COVID-19 vaccine. Germline assignment: CDR1 SGHTA and CDR2 FQGNSA. The CDR3 contains 14 residues. Losses at the gene ends were 5 bases for V and 4 bases for J; bases not matched to a gene: 2. Details on this clone: Its specificity is not known.

Whole-study results and caveats: There were vaccine-associated CD4 TCRs across spike, dominant at 160-218 and 743-854. AZD1222 recipients seropositive at baseline numbered only 5 or 6. None of the repertoires were sampled until the peak T cell response had passed.

The table came from immunoSEQ multiplex PCR; TCRdb's copy has only in-frame clones and leaves some out. The sample has around 130,000 clones, around 86% seen once. J is TRBJ2-7 and V is TRBV7-2; 13 nucleotides line up with TRBD2. This TCR was sampled from an adult who received the AZD1222 COVID-19 vaccine. Material: peripheral blood, obtained 28 days after the second AZD1222 dose. The CDR3 here is CASSTSGGVYEQYF. The CDR3 region has the DNA TGTGCCAGCAGCACTAGCGGGGGGGTGTACGAGCAGTACTTC.